This T cell receptor beta chain derives from a study of CD4 T cells in relation to SARS-CoV-2 and coronaviruses. Study-wide context: After around 10 days of antigen culture, PBMC TCR beta CDR3s were sequenced.

Findings and caveats of the study: SARS-CoV-2-driven expansion was significantly weaker in crossreactive than monoreactive clones. In around 60% of donors, memory CD4+ clonotypes crossrecognized SARS-CoV-2 and at least one common cold coronavirus spike.

With respect to this clone: Its specificity is unknown.

The table came from immunoSEQ multiplex PCR; TCRdb's copy has only in-frame clones and leaves some out. The table lists 16,000 or so clones, about 77% of them singletons. Before the COVID-19 pandemic, during about 2010-2019, CD4+ T cells were taken from unexposed donors. Isolation of CD4+ T cells took place after less than twelve days in culture. Trimming pared 1 base from V and 5 bases from J, leaving 5 bases between. Germline CDR1 and CDR2: MNHNS and SASEGT. The CDR3 covers 12 residues. The origin of this receptor is a human donor in good health. The chain employs TRBV6-1 and TRBJ2-5, with unresolved D. Sequenced input: CD4+ T cells from PBMCs, cultured in vitro. The CDR3 region has the DNA TGTGCCAGCAGTGAAGTTGGGGAGACCCAGTACTTC. Amino acids: CASSEVGETQYF.